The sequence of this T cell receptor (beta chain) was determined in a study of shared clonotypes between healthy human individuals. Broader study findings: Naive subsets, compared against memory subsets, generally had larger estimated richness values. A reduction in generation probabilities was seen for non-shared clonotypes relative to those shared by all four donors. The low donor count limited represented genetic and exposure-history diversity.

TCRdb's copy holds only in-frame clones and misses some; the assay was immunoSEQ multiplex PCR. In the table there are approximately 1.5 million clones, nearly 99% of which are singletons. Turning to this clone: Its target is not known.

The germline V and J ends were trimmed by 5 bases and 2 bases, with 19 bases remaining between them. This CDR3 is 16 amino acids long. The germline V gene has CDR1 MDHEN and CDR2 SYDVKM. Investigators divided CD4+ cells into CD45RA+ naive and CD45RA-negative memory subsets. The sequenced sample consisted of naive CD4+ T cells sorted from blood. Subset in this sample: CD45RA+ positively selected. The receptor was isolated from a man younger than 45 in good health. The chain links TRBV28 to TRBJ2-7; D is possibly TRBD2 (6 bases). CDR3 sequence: CASSPPVGGVPYEQYF. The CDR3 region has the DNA TGTGCCAGCAGTCCCCCGGTTGGAGGGGTCCCCTACGAGCAGTACTTC.